This record looks at one T cell receptor (beta chain) sequence and its context. These data belong to a study of control samples from healthy donors and cancer patients. Assay: immunoSEQ multiplex PCR; the TCRdb copy retains only in-frame clones and omits some. The sample lists about 58,000 clones, almost 90% occurring once. This CDR3 contains 12 residues. Trimming cost V 5 bases and J 8 bases; bases outside gene matches: 3. Germline CDR1 is ENHRY and CDR2 is SYGVKD. The sample consisted of PBMCs. This sequence originates from a man in his sixties with colorectal cancer. This chain connects TRBV10-3 to TRBJ1-2; 9 nucleotides align to TRBD1. The chain's CDR3 is CAISPGQGGYTF. CDR3 nucleotide sequence: TGTGCCATCAGTCCGGGACAGGGCGGCTACACCTTC.